This TCR beta chain is from a study of OX40 agonist ivuxolimab in advanced cancers. For the study at large: Every 2 weeks, ivuxolimab was infused into the patients intravenously at between 0.01 and 10 mg/kg.

This clone was detected only once. Its cognate antigen is unknown. Assay used: immunoSEQ multiplex PCR; TCRdb lists only in-frame clones, some missing. The sample has some 86,000 clones; approximately 94% are singletons. The CDR3 consists of 16 residues. CDR1 and CDR2 from the germline V gene are WNHNN and SYGVQD (reference sequence). V trimming: 6 bases; J trimming: 7 bases; junction bases outside the gene matches: 13. Autoimmune disease history or systemic immunosuppression led to patient exclusion. Study observations and caveats: Certain nonresponders additionally had low normalized T-cell clonal expansion.

The TCR originated in an adult with an advanced solid tumor such as melanoma, head and neck, liver or kidney cancer. This chain connects TRBV10-1 to TRBJ2-2, with 8 bases that match TRBD2. Material: CD4+ or CD8+ T cells sorted from blood, obtained in a trial of the OX40 agonist ivuxolimab. CDR3 coding DNA: TGCGCCAGCAGCCACCGAACGGGGGGGCCGATCGGGGAGCTGTTTTTT. The encoded protein is CASSHRTGGPIGELFF.